This section outlines one T cell receptor beta chain sequence together with its context. The CDR3 is 12 amino acids. CDR1 and CDR2 from the germline V gene are MNHNY and SVGAGI (reference sequence). V gave up 4 bases and J gave up 11 bases, with 14 bases separating them. This record belongs to a study of patients and donors after allogeneic stem cell transplantation. TCRdb fed the RT-PCR reads into MiXCR, producing one record per CDR3 protein. The table shows 80,000 to 90,000 distinct CDR3 sequences, with 40% to 60% occurring only once. Specimen: blood, either unsorted or a sorted T cell fraction (not recorded which). The chain couples TRBV6-6 to TRBJ1-1, with D possibly matching TRBD1 (5 bases). The clonotype originates from a human donor who was either an allogeneic HSCT recipient or a stem cell or donor lymphocyte infusion donor (not recorded which). It is not recorded whose cells these are; they may come from a transplant donor. The CDR3 spells CASSSGGYEAFF. CDR3 nucleotides: TGTGCCAGCAGTTCGGGGGGGTATGAGGCTTTCTTT.